The text below deals with one T cell receptor (beta chain). The target of this receptor is not known. No clone much larger than this one lies a single base away; base qualities are absent. This sample stems from a study of chemoradiotherapy in HPV16-positive cancers (dated by TCRdb to 2022 to 2024). At the level of the whole study: Using functional T-cell assays on cells from two HPV16-positive patients, the researchers defined candidate HPV-specific T-cell clones and common TCR motifs. Whether T-cell immunity against the HPV oncoproteins E6 and E7 changes during chemoradiotherapy and whether survival is affected by this immunity were examined in the study. The candidate HPV-specific TCRs and motifs were then tracked in TCR repertoires from about 93 patients with HPV-related cancers. General conclusions and limits of the study: Expansion of candidate HPV-specific clones and E7-related TCR motifs was observed in the tumor microenvironment during treatment, whereas no such expansion was observed for non-HPV-specific T cells. In HPV16-positive patients, expansion of HPV-responsive T cells during chemoradiotherapy was associated with improved recurrence-free survival. Only a couple of HPV16-positive patients were used to derive the functional definition of HPV-specific T cells, and the survival association was reported for HPV16-positive patients.

Library prep was done by the immunoSEQ multiplex PCR assay. What TCRdb holds here is the immuneACCESS table cut down to in-frame rearrangements. Part of the clones is not present; checked against another copy, under half of the missing clones reflect an unresolved V gene, and the others are unexplained. Present in this sample are about 7,400 clones, under 80% of which were seen just once. The biggest ten clones account for roughly 17% of the sample. Relative to germline, V is 1 base shorter and J is 6 bases shorter, with 13 bases between their ends. From a lookup of the germline V gene (reference sequence), CDR1 and CDR2 are SSHAT and FNYEAQ. Its CDR3 holds 14 amino acids, cysteine through phenylalanine. Left in the record is the CDR3 DNA by itself, 42 bases read in frame from the first base. Repertoires were sampled repeatedly over the course of chemoradiotherapy, so clonal expansion could be followed in the tumor microenvironment.

The source is a human donor with HPV-associated anogenital cancer. The sample here was tumor tissue, taken from a patient who underwent chemoradiotherapy. The rearranged segments are TRBV7-7 and TRBJ2-7; tentative D gene TRBD2, with 5 bases matching. The sequenced DNA is TGTGCCAGCAGCTTAGGCGGGCCGGAAAGCGAGCAGTACTTC. Its amino acids are CASSLGGPESEQYF.